This T cell receptor (beta chain) derives from a study of Graves' ophthalmopathy and Graves' hyperthyroidism. Points from the study as a whole: Most expanded clonotypes in thyroid above 0.001 frequency also showed up in blood.

Patients with other autoimmune diseases, uncontrolled infections, pregnancy or lactation were excluded. The source of the PBMCs was approximately 10 ml of fresh peripheral blood. The CDR3 length is 22 residues. Germline V gene sequence: CDR1 MNHEY, CDR2 SMNVEV (reference sequence). V shed 1 base and J 2 bases; nucleotides not matched to a gene: 21. CDR3 regions of TCR beta were amplified from RNA transcripts. RT-PCR was first run with HTBI primers, then multiplex PCR in a second round. TCRdb independently ran MiXCR on the multiplex PCR reads; one entry per CDR3 protein. The sample carries hundreds of thousands of distinct CDR3 sequences, approximately 14% recorded once. This clonotype was detected a few times. Its target is not known.

The sample comprised blood. This sequence originates from a woman aged 25 to 39 with Graves' ophthalmopathy. The genes are TRBV27 and TRBJ2-2; 8 nucleotides match TRBD1. CDR3 sequence (DNA): TGTGCCAGCAGTTTATTTCTCTATGGCAGGGGGCCTAAAAACGCCAACACCGGGGAGCTGTTTTTT. It yields the protein CASSLFLYGRGPKNANTGELFF.